This T cell receptor (beta chain) comes out of a study of neoadjuvant anti-PD-1 for oral cavity cancer. Findings and caveats of the study: TCR analyses covered only a few patients per response group.

Details on this clone: Its antigen is unidentified.

TCRdb's table, derived via immunoSEQ multiplex PCR, lists solely in-frame clones and lacks some. The sample lists 14,000 or so clones; approximately 73% were seen once. The time point was: after neoadjuvant nivolumab, at surgical resection. PBMCs were not maintained or expanded in culture before analysis. Sequencing was performed on PBMCs, taken after nivolumab (anti-PD-1) treatment. This sequence was found in a person between 35 and 79 years old with oral cavity squamous cell carcinoma.

As DNA, the CDR3 is TGTGCCAGCAGCGGAGGGGTAGCAACAGATACGCAGTATTTT. Translated: CASSGGVATDTQYF. The rearrangement uses TRBV9 and TRBJ2-3, with D perhaps being TRBD1 or TRBD2 (5 bases each). The germline CDR1 and CDR2 sequences are SGDLS and YYNGEE. Deletions cut 3 bases from V and 3 bases from J, with 11 bases between. CDR3 size: 14 residues.